The 32 T cell receptor beta chains listed next were all sequenced from one sample in a study of CD8 T cells in Susac syndrome. The RNA, roughly 0.45 to 1 ug, was put through reverse transcription using random hexamers. TCRdb re-called the immunoSEQ multiplex PCR reads with MiXCR, one entry per CDR3 protein. The repertoire holds about 300,000 distinct CDR3 sequences, with around 85% as singletons. The specimen sequenced was CD8+ T cells from PBMCs. The receptors originated from a human donor with multiple sclerosis.

V is TRBV18 and J is TRBJ1-2; 9 bases map to TRBD1. Germline V CDR1 and CDR2: KGHSH, LQKENI. Unmatched junction bases numbered 7, after V lost 6 bases and J lost 5 bases. This CDR3 is 14 amino acids long. As DNA, the CDR3 is TGTGCCAGCTCCCCAAGGGACAGGGTTTATGGCTACACCTTC. It specifies CASSPRDRVYGYTF.

The gene calls are TRBV6-2 or TRBV6-3 and TRBJ1-1; D might be TRBD1 (5 bases). The CDR3 length is 15 residues. Germline CDR1 is MNHEY and CDR2 is SVGEGT. V lost 2 bases to trimming and J lost 1 base, with 11 bases between them. DNA for the CDR3: TGTGCCAGCAGTTACGGGGCCGAGGGGAACACTGAAGCTTTCTTT. Encoded protein: CASSYGAEGNTEAFF.

The rearrangement links TRBV3-1 to TRBJ1-3; unclear D gene. The V end lost 0 bases, the J end lost 2 bases, and 11 bases lay between the germline ends. CDR3 size: 16 residues. Germline V lookup: CDR1 LGHDT, CDR2 YNNKEL (reference sequence). The CDR3 DNA is TGTGCCAGCAGCCAAGATTGGGCAGACACTGGAAACACCATATATTTT. Its protein product is CASSQDWADTGNTIYF. The full variable domain, rest sourced from reference TRBV3-1 and TRBJ1-3, is DTAVSQTPKYLVTQMGNDKSIKCEQNLGHDTMYWYKQDSKKFLKIMFSYNNKELIINETVPNRFSPKSPDKAHLNLHINSLELGDSAVYFCASSQDWADTGNTIYFGEGSWLTVV.

The chain uses TRBV7-9 and TRBJ2-7; D not resolved. Trimming removed 6 bases from V and 5 bases from J, with 11 bases in between. Germline V gives CDR1 SEHNR, CDR2 FQNEAQ (reference sequence). The CDR3 runs 12 residues. The CDR3 DNA sequence: TGTGCCAGCAGTGAACGGTTCGACGAGCAGTACTTC. Its translation: CASSERFDEQYF. The entire variable domain, with the rest obtained from reference TRBV7-9 and TRBJ2-7, is as follows: DTGVSQNPRHKITKRGQNVTFRCDPISEHNRLYWYRQTLGQGPEFLTYFQNEAQLEKSRLLSDRFSAERPKGSFSTLEIQRTEQGDSAMYLCASSERFDEQYFGPGTRLTVT.

Concerning this clonotype: A much larger clone is a single base away; this may be a read error. The CDR3 loop is CACSRGLGTEAFF. CDR3 coding DNA: TGTGCCTGCAGCAGGGGGCTGGGCACTGAAGCTTTCTTT. The chain is built from TRBV5-6 and TRBJ1-1; 8 bases map to TRBD1. CDR1 SGHDT and CDR2 YYEEEE come from the germline V gene. The CDR3 is made up of 13 amino acids.

The rearrangement joins TRBV13 to TRBJ2-3; 11 nucleotides line up with TRBD2. The CDR3 is made up of 19 amino acids. CDR1 is PRHDT, CDR2 FYEKMQ, per germline (reference sequence). Trimming removed 1 base from V and 2 bases from J; junction bases left unmatched: 11. The CDR3 DNA sequence: TGTGCCAGCAGCTTAGCGTCTAGCGGGAGGTGGGGGGACACAGATACGCAGTATTTT. Translated: CASSLASSGRWGDTDTQYF.

V is TRBV20-1 and J is TRBJ2-1; no definite D call. CDR3 size: 15 residues. V was pared by 3 bases and J by 6 bases, with 18 bases between. CDR1 is DFQATT and CDR2 is SNEGSKA in the germline V gene (reference sequence). The CDR3, as DNA: TGCAGTGCTAGCGGCGAGTACCTGGCAGGCAATGAGCAGTTCTTC. Translating gives CSASGEYLAGNEQFF.

This chain connects TRBV6-2 or TRBV6-3 to TRBJ2-1; D assignment may be TRBD1 or TRBD2 (5 bases each). V was cut by 2 bases and J by 4 bases, with 9 bases left in between. Germline assignment: CDR1 MNHEY and CDR2 SVGEGT. The CDR3 runs 14 residues. CDR3 nucleotides: TGTGCCAGCAGTTACCAGGGACCGTACAATGAGCAGTTCTTC. Its protein product is CASSYQGPYNEQFF.

The chain carries TRBV3-1 and TRBJ2-4, with no clear D. This CDR3 contains 16 residues. The germline V and J ends were trimmed by 1 base and 0 bases, with 10 bases remaining between them. Germline assignment: CDR1 LGHDT and CDR2 YNNKEL (reference sequence). CDR3 bases: TGTGCCAGCAGCCAAGGGACCGGCTTAGCCAAAAACATTCAGTACTTC. Amino acids: CASSQGTGLAKNIQYF.

In DNA, the CDR3 is TGTGCCAGCAGCCAAGATTTTACGGGAGTGGTCAATGAGCAGTTCTTC. It translates to CASSQDFTGVVNEQFF. V usage is TRBV14 and J usage is TRBJ2-1, with D tentatively TRBD2 (6 bases). Germline assignment: CDR1 SGHDN and CDR2 FVKESK. The CDR3 is 16 amino acids. The V gene lost 0 bases and the J gene lost 6 bases, with 15 bases spanning the gap.

This chain links TRBV30 with TRBJ2-1; D perhaps matches TRBD2 (6 bases). CDR1 and CDR2 from the germline V gene are GTSNPN and SVGIG (reference sequence). V lost 3 bases, J lost 2 bases, and 14 bases lay in between. The CDR3 is made up of 15 amino acids. DNA of the CDR3: TGTGCCTGGAGCGTAGGGACTCACGCCTACAATGAGCAGTTCTTC. Amino acid sequence: CAWSVGTHAYNEQFF.

V usage is TRBV4-3 and J usage is TRBJ2-5; no clear D gene. Trimming stripped 0 bases from V and 4 bases from J, with 9 bases between. The CDR3 covers 14 residues. Germline V gives CDR1 LGHNA, CDR2 YSLEER. The CDR3 region is CASSQDRYIETQYF. The CDR3 DNA is TGCGCCAGCAGCCAAGATCGGTATATAGAGACCCAGTACTTC.

For this clonotype: One junction end disagrees with the germline gene, perhaps due to a read error. This sequence joins TRBV7-7 and TRBJ2-1; a possible D gene is TRBD2 (6 bases). This CDR3 is built from 15 residues. Germline V gene sequence: CDR1 SSHAT, CDR2 FNYEAQ (reference sequence). The CDR3 DNA sequence: TGTGCTAGCAGCCCCGGTATAGCGGACTACAATGAGCAGTTCTTC. Translating gives CASSPGIADYNEQFF.

The rearrangement uses TRBV3-1 and TRBJ2-1, with D unclear. The CDR3 totals 14 residues. Germline V gives CDR1 LGHDT, CDR2 YNNKEL (reference sequence). Trimming left V 6 bases short and J 2 bases short, with 11 bases between. The CDR3 nucleotides read TGTGCCAGCAGTATGTGGAACACCTACAATGAGCAGTTCTTC. Its translation: CASSMWNTYNEQFF.

V and J are TRBV7-6 and TRBJ1-2; D remains unclear. V lost 4 bases to trimming and J lost 7 bases, with 19 bases between them. CDR1 and CDR2 (germline): SGHVS, FNYEAQ. The CDR3 runs to 15 residues. CDR3 bases: TGTGCCAGCAGCTCCCAACCGCCAGACGCTTCTGGCTACACCTTC. Encoded protein: CASSSQPPDASGYTF.

The chain employs TRBV5-6 and TRBJ2-2; no firm D call. V was trimmed by 1 base and J by 3 bases, leaving 10 bases between them. The CDR3 runs to 15 residues. CDR1 SGHDT and CDR2 YYEEEE come from the germline V gene. The chain's CDR3 is CASSLIQQYTGELFF. The CDR3 coding sequence is TGTGCCAGCAGCTTGATCCAGCAGTACACCGGGGAGCTGTTTTTT.

This clonotype was seen once. The genes are TRBV5-1 and TRBJ2-1; 10 nucleotides line up with TRBD2. The CDR3 contains 20 residues. Germline CDR1 reads SGHRS; CDR2 reads YFSETQ. V lost 4 bases to trimming and J lost 4 bases; unmatched junction nucleotides: 20. CDR3 sequence (DNA): TGCGCCAGCAGCATCTGGGGCCAAGCGGGAGGGCCATTTGGGTACAATGAGCAGTTCTTC. Its translation: CASSIWGQAGGPFGYNEQFF.

The rearrangement links TRBV29-1 to TRBJ2-1, with D possibly TRBD1 on 5 matching bases. The CDR3 runs to 12 residues. Germline V CDR1 and CDR2: SQVTM, ANQGSEA. V was trimmed by 3 bases and J by 6 bases, leaving 9 bases between them. The CDR3 spells CSVDWQGNEQFF. CDR3 nucleotides: TGCAGCGTTGATTGGCAGGGCAATGAGCAGTTCTTC.

The J gene is TRBJ2-3, the V gene TRBV7-3, with D possibly being TRBD2 (6 bases). Trimming removed 5 bases at V and 6 bases at J, with 18 bases between. CDR1 is SGHTA and CDR2 is FQGTGA in the germline V gene. This CDR3 region has 15 residues. CDR3 loop: CASSPRDSALDTQYF. The CDR3 coding sequence is TGTGCCAGCAGCCCGCGGGACTCCGCCTTGGATACGCAGTATTTT.

The chain recombines TRBV5-4 with TRBJ2-7; tentatively, D is TRBD1 or TRBD2 (5 bases each). The CDR3 runs to 14 residues. Germline V gene sequence: CDR1 SGHNT, CDR2 YYREEE (reference sequence). V was pared by 4 bases and J by 2 bases, with 13 bases between. Written as DNA, the CDR3 is TGTGCCAGCAGCCCGGGACGGACAACCTACGAGCAGTACTTC. This encodes CASSPGRTTYEQYF.

The chain couples TRBV5-5 to TRBJ1-1; TRBD1 agrees at 9 bases. J lost 1 base, V lost 0 bases, and 10 bases had no gene match. In germline, CDR1 is SGHKS, CDR2 YYEKEE (reference sequence). The CDR3 spans 18 residues. The CDR3, as DNA: TGTGCCAGCAGCTTGGGTCCGTACCCGGACAGGGGGAACACTGAAGCTTTCTTT. It specifies CASSLGPYPDRGNTEAFF.

V is TRBV30 and J is TRBJ2-7; 13 bases are a match to TRBD2. Germline V gives CDR1 GTSNPN, CDR2 SVGIG (reference sequence). V trimming: 7 bases; J trimming: 2 bases; junction bases outside the gene matches: 11. The CDR3 contains 16 residues. As DNA, the CDR3 is TGTGCCTTCGGAGTCGCACTAGCGGGAGGGACCTACGAGCAGTACTTC. This encodes CAFGVALAGGTYEQYF.

This clonotype was seen more than once but under ten times. The chain recombines TRBV6-2 or TRBV6-3 with TRBJ2-5; D remains unclear. Looked up from germline, CDR1 is MNHEY and CDR2 is SVGEGT. The V end lost 6 bases, the J end lost 3 bases, and 11 bases lay between the germline ends. The CDR3 covers 13 residues. CDR3 amino acids: CASRTDGEETQYF. CDR3 DNA: TGTGCCAGCAGGACCGACGGAGAAGAGACCCAGTACTTC.

This clonotype was seen at least ten times. The chain links TRBV13 to TRBJ2-1; D possibly corresponds to TRBD2 (6 bases). Looked up from germline, CDR1 is PRHDT and CDR2 is FYEKMQ (reference sequence). Trimming removed 3 bases at V and 7 bases at J, with 10 bases between. The CDR3 spans 13 residues. CDR3 in amino acids: CASSLGGGNEQFF. CDR3 in DNA: TGTGCCAGCAGCTTGGGGGGAGGAAATGAGCAGTTCTTC.

The rearrangement links TRBV12-3 or TRBV12-4 to TRBJ2-7, with 10 bases lining up with TRBD2. This CDR3 spans 15 amino acids. V was clipped by 2 bases and J by 3 bases; unmatched bases: 4. The CDR3: CASSLTSGANYEQYF. The DNA for the CDR3 is TGTGCCAGCAGTTTAACTAGCGGGGCCAACTACGAGCAGTACTTC.

This rearrangement joins TRBV15 to TRBJ1-4, with TRBD1 as a possible D gene (6 bases). The V end lost 3 bases, the J end lost 4 bases, and 15 bases lay between the germline ends. The CDR3 is 16 residues long. Germline-derived CDR1 and CDR2 are LNHNV and YYDKDF (reference sequence). CDR3 in DNA: TGTGCCACCAGCAGTATACAGGGCGTCAGTAATGAAAAACTGTTTTTT. Protein product: CATSSIQGVSNEKLFF.

The chain couples TRBV4-3 to TRBJ2-1; D is ambiguous. This CDR3 spans 15 amino acids. Germline V gene data show CDR1 as LGHNA and CDR2 as YSLEER. Trimming took off 4 bases at V and 2 bases at J, with 12 bases between the two ends. The CDR3 spells CASSPSGPPYNEQFF. In DNA form, the CDR3 reads TGCGCCAGCAGCCCCTCGGGCCCGCCCTACAATGAGCAGTTCTTC.

The rearrangement uses TRBV29-1 and TRBJ2-7; D uncertain. The V end was cut by 6 bases, the J end by 4 bases, with 13 bases between. CDR3 length: 12 residues. The germline gives CDR1 SQVTM, CDR2 ANQGSEA. CDR3 region: CSVARQGYEQYF. CDR3 DNA sequence: TGCAGCGTGGCCAGGCAAGGGTACGAGCAGTACTTC.

CDR3 protein: CASSPFGVLDTQYF. The CDR3 DNA reads TGTGCCAGCAGCCCTTTCGGAGTTCTGGATACGCAGTATTTT. V and J are TRBV7-2 and TRBJ2-3; D remains unclear. The germline gives CDR1 SGHTA, CDR2 FQGNSA. This CDR3 is 14 amino acids long. V was pared by 5 bases and J by 6 bases, with 15 bases between.

The rearrangement uses TRBV12-3 or TRBV12-4 and TRBJ2-5; D is perhaps TRBD2 (5 bases). This CDR3 is 14 amino acids long. V shed 2 bases and J shed 5 bases, with 12 bases lying between them. CDR3 amino acids: CASSLSLAWETQYF. CDR3 nucleotide sequence: TGTGCCAGCAGTTTAAGCTTAGCGTGGGAGACCCAGTACTTC.

V usage is TRBV25-1 and J usage is TRBJ2-7; D tentatively fits TRBD1 or TRBD2 (6 bases each). This CDR3 has 13 amino acids. Per germline, CDR1 MGHDK and CDR2 SYGVNS. Deletions cut 1 base from V and 6 bases from J, with 10 bases between. CDR3 residues: CASSEWGAGEQYF. The CDR3 DNA sequence: TGTGCCAGCAGTGAATGGGGGGCGGGCGAGCAGTACTTC.

The V and J genes are TRBV9 and TRBJ2-5; 9 bases line up with TRBD2. From germline, CDR1 is SGDLS and CDR2 YYNGEE. The CDR3 is 13 amino acids. Germline trimming cut 3 bases from V and 6 bases from J; bases unmatched to any gene: 3. Here the CDR3 reads CASSDGTSQTQYF. CDR3 DNA: TGTGCCAGCAGCGATGGGACTAGCCAGACCCAGTACTTC.